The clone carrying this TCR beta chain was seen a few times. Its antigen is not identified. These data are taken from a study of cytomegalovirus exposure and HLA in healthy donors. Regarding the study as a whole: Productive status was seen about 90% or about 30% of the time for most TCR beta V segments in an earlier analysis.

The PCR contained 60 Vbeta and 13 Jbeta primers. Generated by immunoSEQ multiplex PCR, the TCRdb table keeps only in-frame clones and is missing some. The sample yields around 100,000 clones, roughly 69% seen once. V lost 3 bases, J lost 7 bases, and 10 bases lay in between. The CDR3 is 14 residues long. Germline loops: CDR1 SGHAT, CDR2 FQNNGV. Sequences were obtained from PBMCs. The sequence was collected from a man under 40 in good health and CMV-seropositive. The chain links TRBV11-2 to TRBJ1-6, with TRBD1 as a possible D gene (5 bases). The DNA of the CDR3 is TGTGCCAGCAGCTTTGCCAGGGTAAATTCACCCCTCCACTTT. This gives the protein CASSFARVNSPLHF.